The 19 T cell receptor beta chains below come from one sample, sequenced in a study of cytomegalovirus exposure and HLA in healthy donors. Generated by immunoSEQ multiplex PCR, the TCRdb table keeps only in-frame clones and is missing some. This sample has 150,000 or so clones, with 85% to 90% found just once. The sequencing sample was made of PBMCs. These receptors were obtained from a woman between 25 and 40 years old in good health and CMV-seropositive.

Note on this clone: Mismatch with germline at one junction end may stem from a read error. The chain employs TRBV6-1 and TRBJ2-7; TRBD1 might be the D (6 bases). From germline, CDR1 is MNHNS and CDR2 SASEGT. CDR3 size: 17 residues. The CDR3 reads CTSSEARLRDTSYEQYF. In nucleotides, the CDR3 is TGTACCAGCAGTGAAGCGCGATTACGGGACACCTCCTACGAGCAGTACTTC.

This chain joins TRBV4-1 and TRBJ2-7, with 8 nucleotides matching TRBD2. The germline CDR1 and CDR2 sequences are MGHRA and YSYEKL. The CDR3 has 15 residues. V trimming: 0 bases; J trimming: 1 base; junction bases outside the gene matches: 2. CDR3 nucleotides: TGCGCCAGCAGCCAAGATAAGCGGGGGTCCTACGAGCAGTACTTC. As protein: CASSQDKRGSYEQYF.

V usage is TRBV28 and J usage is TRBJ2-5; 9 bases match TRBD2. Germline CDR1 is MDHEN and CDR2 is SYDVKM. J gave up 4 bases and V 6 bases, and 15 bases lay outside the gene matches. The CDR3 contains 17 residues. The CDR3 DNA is TGTGCCAGCAGGCCTAGCGGGATCCTTTCGTCCGGAGAGACCCAGTACTTC. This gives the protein CASRPSGILSSGETQYF.

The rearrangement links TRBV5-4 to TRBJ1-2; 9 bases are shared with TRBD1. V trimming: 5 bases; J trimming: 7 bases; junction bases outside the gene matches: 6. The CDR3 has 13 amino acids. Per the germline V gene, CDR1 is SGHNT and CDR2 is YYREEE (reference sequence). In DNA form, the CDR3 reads TGTGCCAGCAGTTCACAGGGGGCTAGTGGCTACACCTTC. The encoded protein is CASSSQGASGYTF.

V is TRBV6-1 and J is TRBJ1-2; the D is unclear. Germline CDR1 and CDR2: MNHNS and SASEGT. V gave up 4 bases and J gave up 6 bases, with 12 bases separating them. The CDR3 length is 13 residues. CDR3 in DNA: TGTGCCAGCAGTGGCAGGTCTCACCATGGCTACACCTTC. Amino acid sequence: CASSGRSHHGYTF.

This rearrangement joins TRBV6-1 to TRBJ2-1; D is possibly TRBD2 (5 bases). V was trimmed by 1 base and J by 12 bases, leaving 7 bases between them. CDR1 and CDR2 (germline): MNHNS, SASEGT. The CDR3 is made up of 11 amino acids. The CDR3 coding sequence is TGTGCCAGCAGTGAAGGACTACGGCAGTTCTTC. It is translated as CASSEGLRQFF.

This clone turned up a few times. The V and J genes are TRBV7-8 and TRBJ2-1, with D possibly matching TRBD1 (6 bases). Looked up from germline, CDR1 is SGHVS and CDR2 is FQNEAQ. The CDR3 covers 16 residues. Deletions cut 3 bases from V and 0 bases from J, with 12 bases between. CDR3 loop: CASSLSGARSYNEQFF. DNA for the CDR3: TGTGCCAGCAGCTTGTCAGGGGCCCGCTCCTACAATGAGCAGTTCTTC.

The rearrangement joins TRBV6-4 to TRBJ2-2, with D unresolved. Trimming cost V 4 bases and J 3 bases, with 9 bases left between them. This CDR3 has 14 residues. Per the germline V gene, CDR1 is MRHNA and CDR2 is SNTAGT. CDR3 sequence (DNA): TGTGCCAGCAGTGCCTACCAAGACACCGGGGAGCTGTTTTTT. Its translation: CASSAYQDTGELFF.

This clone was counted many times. CDR3: CASSLVGDELFF. The CDR3, as DNA: TGTGCCAGCAGCTTAGTTGGAGACGAACTGTTTTTT. V is TRBV7-9 and J is TRBJ1-4; no clear D gene. Trimming pared 1 base from V and 12 bases from J, leaving 9 bases between. CDR3 length: 12 amino acids. The V gene's germline CDR1 is SEHNR and CDR2 FQNEAQ (reference sequence).

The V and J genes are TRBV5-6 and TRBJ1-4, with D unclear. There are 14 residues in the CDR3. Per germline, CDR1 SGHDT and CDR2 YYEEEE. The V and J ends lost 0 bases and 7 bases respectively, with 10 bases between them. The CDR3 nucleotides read TGTGCCAGCAGCTTGGGCCAGACTGGTGAAAAACTGTTTTTT. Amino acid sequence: CASSLGQTGEKLFF.

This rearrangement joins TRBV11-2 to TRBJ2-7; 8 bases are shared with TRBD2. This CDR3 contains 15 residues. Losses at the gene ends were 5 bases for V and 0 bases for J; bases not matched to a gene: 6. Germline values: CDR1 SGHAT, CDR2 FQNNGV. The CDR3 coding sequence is TGTGCCAGCAGCCGAGCCGGGACTAGCTCCTACGAGCAGTACTTC. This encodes CASSRAGTSSYEQYF.

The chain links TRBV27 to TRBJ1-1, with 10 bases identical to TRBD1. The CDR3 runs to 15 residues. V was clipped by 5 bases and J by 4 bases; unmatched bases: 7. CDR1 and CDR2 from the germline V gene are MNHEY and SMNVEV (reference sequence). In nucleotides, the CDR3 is TGTGCCAGCAGTCGCCTCCGGGACAGGGGCACTGAAGCTTTCTTT. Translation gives CASSRLRDRGTEAFF.

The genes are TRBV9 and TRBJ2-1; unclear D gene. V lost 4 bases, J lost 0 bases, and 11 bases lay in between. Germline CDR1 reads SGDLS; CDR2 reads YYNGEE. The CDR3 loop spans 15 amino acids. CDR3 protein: CASSSLPSSYNEQFF. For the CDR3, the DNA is TGTGCCAGCAGCTCGCTCCCGAGCTCCTACAATGAGCAGTTCTTC.

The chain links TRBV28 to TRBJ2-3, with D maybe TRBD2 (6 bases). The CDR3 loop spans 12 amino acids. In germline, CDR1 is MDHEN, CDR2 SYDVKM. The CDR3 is CAEGTSTDTQYF. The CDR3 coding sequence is TGTGCGGAGGGAACAAGCACAGATACGCAGTATTTT. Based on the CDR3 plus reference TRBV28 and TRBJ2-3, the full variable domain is DVKVTQSSRYLVKRTGEKVFLECVQDMDHENMFWYRQDPGLGLRLIYFSYDVKMKEKGDIPEGYSVSREKKERFSLILESASTNQTSMYLCAEGTSTDTQYFGPGTRLTVL.

DNA of the CDR3: TGCGCCAGCAGCCAAGCTAGCGGGGGGGCCGGGGAGCTGTTTTTT. This encodes CASSQASGGAGELFF. The V gene is TRBV4-1, the J gene TRBJ2-2; 12 bases map to TRBD2. The CDR3 covers 15 residues. V gave up 1 base and J gave up 6 bases; unmatched junction bases: 0. Germline CDR1 reads MGHRA; CDR2 reads YSYEKL.

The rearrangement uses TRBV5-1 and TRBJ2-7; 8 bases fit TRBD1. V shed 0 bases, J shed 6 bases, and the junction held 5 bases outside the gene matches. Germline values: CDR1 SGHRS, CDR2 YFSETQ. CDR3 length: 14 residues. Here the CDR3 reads CASSLGTGPREQYF. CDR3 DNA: TGCGCCAGCAGCTTGGGGACAGGGCCCCGCGAGCAGTACTTC.

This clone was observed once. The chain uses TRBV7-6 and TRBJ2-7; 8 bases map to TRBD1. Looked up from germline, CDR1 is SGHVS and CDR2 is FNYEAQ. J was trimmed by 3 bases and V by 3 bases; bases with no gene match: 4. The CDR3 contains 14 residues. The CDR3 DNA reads TGTGCCAGCAGCTTTGGGACAGGCAACTACGAGCAGTACTTC. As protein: CASSFGTGNYEQYF.

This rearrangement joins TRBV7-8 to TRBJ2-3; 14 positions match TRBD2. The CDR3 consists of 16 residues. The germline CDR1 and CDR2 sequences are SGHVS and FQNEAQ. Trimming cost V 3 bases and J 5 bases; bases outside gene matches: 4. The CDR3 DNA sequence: TGTGCCAGCAGCTTGGGACTAGCGGGAGTGGTAGATACGCAGTATTTT. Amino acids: CASSLGLAGVVDTQYF.

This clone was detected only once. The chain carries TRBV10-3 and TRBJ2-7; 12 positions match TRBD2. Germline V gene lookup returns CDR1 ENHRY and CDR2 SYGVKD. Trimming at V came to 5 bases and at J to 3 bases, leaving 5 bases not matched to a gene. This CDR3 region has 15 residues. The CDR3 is CAISSPGLAGYEQYF. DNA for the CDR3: TGTGCCATCAGTTCGCCGGGACTAGCGGGCTACGAGCAGTACTTC.